The clone carrying this T cell receptor (beta chain) was observed at least ten times. Its specificity is unknown. The data are from a study of Graves' ophthalmopathy and Graves' hyperthyroidism. Study-wide results and caveats: In blood, most expanded thyroid clonotypes above 0.001 frequency were also detected.

Germline CDR1 SNHLY, CDR2 FYNNEI. CDR3 size: 13 residues. Deletions cut 4 bases from V and 0 bases from J, with 6 bases between. Amplifying from RNA transcripts, the study obtained TCR beta CDR3 regions. The workflow started with a first-round RT-PCR run with HTBI primers and then moved on to a second-round multiplex PCR. TCRdb re-called the multiplex PCR reads through MiXCR, storing one row per CDR3 protein. The sample lists about 700,000 distinct CDR3 sequences, 35% to 50% occurring once. The sequenced sample consisted of peripheral blood. The chain combines TRBV2 with TRBJ2-5; maybe TRBD1 (6 bases). This TCR was sampled from an adult man with Graves' ophthalmopathy. CDR3 nucleotide sequence: TGTGCCAGCAGTGGGGACAACCAAGAGACCCAGTACTTC. It specifies CASSGDNQETQYF.